This entry concerns a single T cell receptor (beta chain). Its matching antigen is unknown. The data are from a study of long-term antiretroviral therapy in people with HIV. Study-level points and caveats: ART preceded a rise in diversity that nonetheless stayed lower than in transplant donor controls.

Assay version v3.0 of immunoSEQ was used, and it was run at survey level. Clones were read by immunoSEQ multiplex PCR, and TCRdb kept only the in-frame ones, dropping some. Of about 33,000 clones listed, 95% to 97% are singletons. The sample was unsorted PBMCs, taken roughly 6.9 years after starting antiretroviral therapy. This sequence originates from a man aged 25 to 45 with HIV.

The CDR3 spells CASSLPGFSYYGYTF. In DNA, the CDR3 is TGTGCCAGCAGCTTGCCCGGTTTCTCCTACTATGGCTACACCTTC. The chain is built from TRBV5-4 and TRBJ1-2; the D is unclear. The V gene's germline CDR1 is SGHNT and CDR2 YYREEE (reference sequence). The V end lost 1 base, the J end lost 3 bases, and 13 bases lay between the germline ends. The CDR3 runs to 15 residues.